The rows below give T cell receptor beta chains drawn from one sample of a study of metastatic and nonmetastatic thyroid tumors. MiXCR was used by TCRdb to re-call the PCR reads. Found here are 25,000 or so clones, 20% to 30% of them singletons; the top ten hold 6%. Sequencing was carried out using blood. The receptor source for this set is a female donor with papillary thyroid cancer or a benign thyroid nodule (not recorded which). Some clones in this sample may be carry-over from other donors' samples. Both conserved end residues are part of each CDR3. The D gene is left open where the match is weak. Not all rows give a size; the values are once, few, many and, for expanded clones, a class.

clone_size: few; d_call: TRBD1; j_call: TRBJ1-2; v_call: TRBV19; cdr3_nt: TGTGCCAGTAGGAGGGACAGTATTTCCTATGGCTACACCTTC; cdr3_aa: CASRRDSISYGYTF
clone_size: .; d_call: .; j_call: TRBJ1-1; v_call: TRBV6-4; cdr3_nt: TGTGCCAGCAGTTTCGACCGGAACACTGAAGCTTTCTTT; cdr3_aa: CASSFDRNTEAFF
clone_size: .; d_call: TRBD1; j_call: TRBJ2-3; v_call: TRBV7-9; cdr3_nt: TGTGCCAGCATCCAGGGGGCAGGGAGCGGCCAGTATTTT; cdr3_aa: CASIQGAGSGQYF
clone_size: few; d_call: .; j_call: TRBJ2-7; v_call: TRBV6-1; cdr3_nt: TGTGCCAGCAGTCCTACCTCACTCTACGAGCAGTACTTC; cdr3_aa: CASSPTSLYEQYF
clone_size: .; d_call: .; j_call: TRBJ2-1; v_call: TRBV4-2; cdr3_nt: TGTGCCAGCAGCCTCGGACACACAGGGTACAATTATCAGTTCTTC; cdr3_aa: CASSLGHTGYNYQFF
clone_size: few; d_call: .; j_call: TRBJ2-1; v_call: TRBV19; cdr3_nt: TGTGCCAGTCGGGAGAGGGGGAGGCCCAATGAGCAGTTCTTC; cdr3_aa: CASRERGRPNEQFF
clone_size: many; d_call: .; j_call: TRBJ2-6; v_call: TRBV7-2; cdr3_nt: TGTGCCAGCAGCTTAGGTGTGGGCCTGAGGGCCAACGTCCTGACTTTC; cdr3_aa: CASSLGVGLRANVLTF
clone_size: many; d_call: TRBD2; j_call: TRBJ2-1; v_call: TRBV27; cdr3_nt: TGTGCCAGCAGTTTATCGTGGACTAGCGGAACCGAGCAGTTCTTC; cdr3_aa: CASSLSWTSGTEQFF
clone_size: many; d_call: .; j_call: TRBJ2-4; v_call: TRBV6-2/TRBV6-3; cdr3_nt: TGTGCCAGCAGAGGAAGACTAGGAGGGGCCAAAAACATTCAGTACTTC; cdr3_aa: CASRGRLGGAKNIQYF
clone_size: medium-sized; d_call: .; j_call: TRBJ1-2; v_call: TRBV20-1; cdr3_nt: TGCAGTGCTCCCGACGGATACTATGGCTACACCTTC; cdr3_aa: CSAPDGYYGYTF
clone_size: .; d_call: .; j_call: TRBJ2-3; v_call: TRBV27; cdr3_nt: TGTGCCAGCAAGGAACCCGGGCTATCTGTTAGCACAGATACGCAGTATTTT; cdr3_aa: CASKEPGLSVSTDTQYF
clone_size: many; d_call: .; j_call: TRBJ1-1; v_call: TRBV19; cdr3_nt: TGTGCCAGTAGTCCCTCAGGGTCGATCACTGAAGCTTTCTTT; cdr3_aa: CASSPSGSITEAFF
clone_size: many; d_call: .; j_call: TRBJ2-5; v_call: TRBV5-1; cdr3_nt: TGCGCCAGCAGTATCTCCCCCTCAGGGACGGGTAAGACCCAGTACTTC; cdr3_aa: CASSISPSGTGKTQYF
clone_size: few; d_call: .; j_call: TRBJ1-1; v_call: TRBV2; cdr3_nt: TGTGCCAGCATCCCCCTCGCCGGAATCGAAGCTTTCTTT; cdr3_aa: CASIPLAGIEAFF
clone_size: many; d_call: .; j_call: TRBJ1-5; v_call: TRBV10-2; cdr3_nt: TGCGCCAGCAGTGATGGGGAACTGGGGCCCCAGCATTTT; cdr3_aa: CASSDGELGPQHF
clone_size: .; d_call: .; j_call: TRBJ2-3; v_call: TRBV25-1; cdr3_nt: TGTGCCATCTCCATGGGGCATGGCACAGATACGCAGTATTTT; cdr3_aa: CAISMGHGTDTQYF
clone_size: many; d_call: TRBD1; j_call: TRBJ1-2; v_call: TRBV5-6; cdr3_nt: TGTGCCAGCAGCCTCGGACAGGGGAACTATGGCTACACCTTC; cdr3_aa: CASSLGQGNYGYTF
clone_size: few; d_call: TRBD1; j_call: TRBJ2-7; v_call: TRBV7-8; cdr3_nt: TGTGCCAGCAGCTTAGCGTGGGACAGGGGCGAGCAGTACTTC; cdr3_aa: CASSLAWDRGEQYF
clone_size: many; d_call: .; j_call: TRBJ2-5; v_call: TRBV9; cdr3_nt: TGTGCCAGCAGCGTAGTAGGACTCCTCCAAGAGACCCAGTACTTC; cdr3_aa: CASSVVGLLQETQYF
clone_size: few; d_call: .; j_call: TRBJ2-7; v_call: TRBV15; cdr3_nt: TGTGCCACCAGCGCCCGGTTGGAATACATAGCCTACGAGCAGTACTTC; cdr3_aa: CATSARLEYIAYEQYF
clone_size: many; d_call: .; j_call: TRBJ1-2; v_call: TRBV7-9; cdr3_nt: TGTGCCAGCAGCTTAGCGGAAACAGGGTTTGGCTACACCTTC; cdr3_aa: CASSLAETGFGYTF
clone_size: few; d_call: .; j_call: TRBJ1-3; v_call: TRBV3-1; cdr3_nt: TGTGCCAGCAGCCAACGGGGAAACACCATATATTTT; cdr3_aa: CASSQRGNTIYF
clone_size: .; d_call: .; j_call: TRBJ2-3; v_call: TRBV7-3; cdr3_nt: TGTGCCAGCAGCTTATCCGGGGGATTCACAGATACGCAGTATTTT; cdr3_aa: CASSLSGGFTDTQYF
clone_size: .; d_call: .; j_call: TRBJ2-7; v_call: TRBV20-1; cdr3_nt: TGCAGTGTCCGAAAGCGGTCGAGCTCCTACGAGCAGTACTTC; cdr3_aa: CSVRKRSSSYEQYF
clone_size: many; d_call: TRBD1; j_call: TRBJ2-2; v_call: TRBV5-6; cdr3_nt: TGTGCCAGCAGCCCGGACACAGGGGACACCGGGGAGCTGTTTTTT; cdr3_aa: CASSPDTGDTGELFF
clone_size: .; d_call: TRBD1; j_call: TRBJ1-2; v_call: TRBV18; cdr3_nt: TGTGCCAGCTCACCAGGACAGGTTTTTTATGGCTACACCTTC; cdr3_aa: CASSPGQVFYGYTF
clone_size: medium-sized; d_call: TRBD1; j_call: TRBJ1-5; v_call: TRBV19; cdr3_nt: TGTGCCAGTAGTAGGACAGGGCCAAAGCAGCCCCAGCATTTT; cdr3_aa: CASSRTGPKQPQHF
clone_size: medium-sized; d_call: TRBD1; j_call: TRBJ1-3; v_call: TRBV27; cdr3_nt: TGTGCCAGCAGTAACCGACAGGGCGCTGGAAACACCATATATTTT; cdr3_aa: CASSNRQGAGNTIYF